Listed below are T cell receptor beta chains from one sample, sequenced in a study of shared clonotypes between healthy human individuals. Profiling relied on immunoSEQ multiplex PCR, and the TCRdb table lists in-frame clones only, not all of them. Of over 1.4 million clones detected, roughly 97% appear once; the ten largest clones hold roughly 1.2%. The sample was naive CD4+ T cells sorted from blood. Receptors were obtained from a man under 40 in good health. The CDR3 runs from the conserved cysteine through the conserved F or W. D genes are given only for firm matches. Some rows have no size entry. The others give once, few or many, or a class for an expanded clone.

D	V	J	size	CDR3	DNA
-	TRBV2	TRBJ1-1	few	CASRWRLEAFF	TGTGCCAGCCGGTGGAGGCTTGAAGCTTTCTTT
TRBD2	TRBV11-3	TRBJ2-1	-	CASSLATSGSPSSYNEQFF	TGTGCCAGCAGCTTGGCTACTAGCGGGAGCCCGAGCTCCTACAATGAGCAGTTCTTC
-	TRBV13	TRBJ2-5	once	CASSLVRQRGTQYF	TGTGCCAGCAGCTTAGTTCGGCAGAGGGGGACCCAGTACTTC
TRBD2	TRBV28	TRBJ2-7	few	CASEPSGLAGVYEQYF	TGTGCCAGCGAGCCATCCGGACTAGCGGGAGTCTACGAGCAGTACTTC
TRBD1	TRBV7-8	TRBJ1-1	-	CASSLGSTGFTEAFF	TGTGCCAGCAGCTTAGGATCGACAGGGTTCACTGAAGCTTTCTTT
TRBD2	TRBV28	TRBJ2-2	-	CATSVRSGRKNTGELFF	TGTGCCACTTCCGTCCGTAGCGGGAGGAAGAACACCGGGGAGCTGTTTTTT
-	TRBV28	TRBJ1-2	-	CASRGATPNRVPYYGYTF	TGTGCCAGCCGTGGAGCGACGCCCAATCGGGTCCCCTATTATGGCTACACCTTC
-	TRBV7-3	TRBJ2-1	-	CASSLRRDDSYNEQFF	TGTGCCAGCAGCTTAAGGCGGGATGACTCCTACAATGAGCAGTTCTTC
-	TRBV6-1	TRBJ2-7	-	CASSEGARSYEQYF	TGTGCCAGCAGTGAAGGAGCCAGATCCTACGAGCAGTACTTC
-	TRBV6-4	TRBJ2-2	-	CASSATIGGANTGELFF	TGTGCCAGCAGTGCCACGATCGGCGGAGCGAACACCGGGGAGCTGTTTTTT
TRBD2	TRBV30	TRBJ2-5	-	CAWVRVAGLQETQYF	TGTGCCTGGGTTCGCGTAGCGGGTCTCCAAGAGACCCAGTACTTC
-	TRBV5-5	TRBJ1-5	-	CASSLGEFQPQHF	TGTGCCAGCAGCTTGGGAGAATTCCAGCCCCAGCATTTT
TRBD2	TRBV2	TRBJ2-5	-	CASSTGTSGGETQYF	TGTGCCAGCAGTACCGGGACTAGCGGGGGGGAGACCCAGTACTTC
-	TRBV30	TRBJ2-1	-	CAWSDAGEQFF	TGTGCCTGGAGTGACGCGGGAGAGCAGTTCTTC
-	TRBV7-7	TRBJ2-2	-	CASSNLRTGELFF	TGTGCTAGCAGCAACCTGAGGACCGGGGAGCTGTTTTTT
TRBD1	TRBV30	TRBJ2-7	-	CAWSVKLGTGNSYEQYF	TGTGCCTGGAGTGTAAAATTAGGGACAGGTAACTCCTACGAGCAGTACTTC
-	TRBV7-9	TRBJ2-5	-	CASSLQGGIQETQYF	TGTGCCAGCAGTTTACAGGGGGGGATCCAAGAGACCCAGTACTTC
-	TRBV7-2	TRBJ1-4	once	CASSFRGPTNEKLFF	TGTGCCAGCAGCTTCCGAGGTCCTACTAATGAAAAACTGTTTTTT
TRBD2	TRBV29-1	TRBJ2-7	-	CSVIRNSGRSYEQYF	TGCAGCGTGATACGAAATAGCGGGAGATCCTACGAGCAGTACTTC
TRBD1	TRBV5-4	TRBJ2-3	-	CASSLGARTGGTDTQYF	TGTGCCAGCAGCTTGGGGGCGCGGACAGGGGGCACAGATACGCAGTATTTT
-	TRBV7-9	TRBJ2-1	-	CASRSETDAHYNEQFF	TGTGCCAGCAGATCAGAGACGGATGCACACTACAATGAGCAGTTCTTC
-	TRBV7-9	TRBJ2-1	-	CASSSLRGTGLRDEQFF	TGTGCCAGCAGCTCCTTAAGGGGGACGGGACTTCGGGATGAGCAGTTCTTC
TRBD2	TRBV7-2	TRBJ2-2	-	CASSFGSGLGGNTGELFF	TGTGCCAGCAGCTTCGGATCGGGACTAGGGGGAAACACCGGGGAGCTGTTTTTT
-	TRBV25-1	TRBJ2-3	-	CASSKGPPTDTQYF	TGTGCCAGCAGTAAGGGGCCACCCACAGATACGCAGTATTTT
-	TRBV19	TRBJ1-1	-	CASSLTRVTTEAFF	TGTGCCAGTAGTCTAACGAGGGTAACCACTGAAGCTTTCTTT
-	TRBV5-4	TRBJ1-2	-	CASSFGAGDYGYTF	TGTGCCAGCAGCTTTGGGGCAGGGGACTATGGCTACACCTTC
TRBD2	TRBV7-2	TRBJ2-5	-	CASSLELAGGPETQYF	TGTGCCAGCAGCTTAGAACTAGCGGGAGGGCCAGAGACCCAGTACTTC
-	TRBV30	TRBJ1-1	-	CAWSGRIMNTEAFF	TGTGCCTGGTCCGGACGGATCATGAACACTGAAGCTTTCTTT
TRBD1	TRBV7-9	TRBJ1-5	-	CASSSTGTGGYSNQPQHF	TGTGCCAGCAGCAGTACCGGGACAGGGGGTTATAGCAATCAGCCCCAGCATTTT
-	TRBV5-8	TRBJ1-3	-	CASSLKAGISGNTIYF	TGTGCCAGCAGCTTGAAGGCAGGGATCTCTGGAAACACCATATATTTT
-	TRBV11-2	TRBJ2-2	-	CASSFMGDGELFF	TGTGCCAGCAGCTTTATGGGAGACGGGGAGCTGTTTTTT
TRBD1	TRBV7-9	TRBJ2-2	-	CASRPRQGATGELFF	TGTGCCAGCAGGCCAAGACAGGGTGCAACCGGGGAGCTGTTTTTT
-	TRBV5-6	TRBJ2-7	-	CASIHGRSWAGRTYEQYF	TGTGCCAGCATCCACGGAAGGAGTTGGGCGGGAAGGACCTACGAGCAGTACTTC
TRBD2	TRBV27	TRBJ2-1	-	CASSLPPSGRYNEQFF	TGTGCCAGCAGTTTACCGCCTAGCGGACGATACAATGAGCAGTTCTTC
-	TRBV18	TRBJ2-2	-	CASSPGPNTGELFF	TGTGCCAGCTCACCGGGACCCAACACCGGGGAGCTGTTTTTT
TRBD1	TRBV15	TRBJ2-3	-	CATSTDREGTDTQYF	TGTGCCACCAGCACGGACAGGGAGGGCACAGATACGCAGTATTTT
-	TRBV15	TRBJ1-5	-	CATSRDRDRAPQHF	TGTGCCACCAGCAGAGACCGTGATCGAGCGCCCCAGCATTTT
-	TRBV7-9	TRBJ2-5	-	CASSPGAEQETQYF	TGTGCCAGCAGCCCCGGGGCAGAACAAGAGACCCAGTACTTC
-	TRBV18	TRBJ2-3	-	CASSPGGRTDTQYF	TGTGCCAGCTCACCCGGGGGCAGGACAGATACGCAGTATTTT
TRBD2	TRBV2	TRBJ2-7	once	CASSGPLAGGEQYF	TGTGCCAGCAGTGGTCCACTAGCGGGAGGCGAGCAGTACTTC